Following are 13 T cell receptor beta chains from one sample sequenced in a study of blood T cell repertoires in COVID-19 (dated by TCRdb to the early 2020s). The library was made by the immunoSEQ multiplex PCR assay. TCRdb mirrors the immuneACCESS table, restricted to in-frame sequences. Some clones are absent from its copies; in checked studies, under half trace to an unresolved V gene, and the reason for the others is unknown. For this sample there are around 280,000 clones; around 85% appear just once. Of the sample, roughly 6.2% is held by the ten largest clones. Material: PBMCs or T cells enriched from blood (not recorded which). These receptors all come from a middle-aged woman who had recovered from COVID-19.

The chain has TRBV7-2 and TRBJ1-6; no clear D gene. Deletions cut 5 bases from V and 8 bases from J, with 10 bases between. Germline V CDR1 and CDR2: SGHTA, FQGNSA. The CDR3 runs 13 residues. CDR3 DNA: TGTGCCAGCAGCGCTAGAGCGGATTCACCCCTCCACTTT. The encoded protein is CASSARADSPLHF.

This sequence joins TRBV28 and TRBJ1-2; no clear D. With 2 bases removed from V and 1 base from J, the gap between germline ends came to 8 bases. Per the germline V gene, CDR1 is MDHEN and CDR2 is SYDVKM. The CDR3 is 14 residues long. The CDR3 coding sequence is TGTGCCAGCAGTTTAGGAGGAAGTAACTATGGCTACACCTTC. Translation gives CASSLGGSNYGYTF.

This chain connects TRBV4-3 to TRBJ1-2, with 10 nucleotides matching TRBD1. V shed 4 bases, J shed 7 bases, and the junction held 9 bases outside the gene matches. The germline V gene has CDR1 LGHNA and CDR2 YSLEER. The CDR3 contains 15 residues. CDR3 sequence reads: CASSPLGGQGSGYTF. The CDR3 nucleotides are TGCGCCAGCAGCCCCCTAGGGGGACAGGGGTCTGGCTACACCTTC.

J is TRBJ1-4 and V is TRBV28, with D possibly being TRBD1 (5 bases). The CDR3 runs to 14 residues. Germline V lookup: CDR1 MDHEN, CDR2 SYDVKM. The V gene lost 5 bases and the J gene lost 8 bases, with 15 bases spanning the gap. CDR3 sequence reads: CASSIFQGREKLFF. The CDR3 nucleotides are TGTGCCAGCAGTATATTCCAGGGTAGAGAAAAACTGTTTTTT.

The CDR3 bases are TGTGCCAGCAGCGTAGAGCAGGGAACTGAAGCTTTCTTT. Its translation: CASSVEQGTEAFF. The chain links TRBV9 to TRBJ1-1; possible D gene TRBD1, 5 bases. Germline V gives CDR1 SGDLS, CDR2 YYNGEE. CDR3 length: 13 residues. Deletions cut 0 bases from V and 5 bases from J, with 8 bases between.

This rearrangement joins TRBV11-2 to TRBJ2-2, with 10 bases aligning to TRBD2. The CDR3 runs to 16 residues. CDR1 is SGHAT and CDR2 is FQNNGV in the germline V gene. J was trimmed by 5 bases and V by 3 bases; bases with no gene match: 6. CDR3 loop: CASSFSGRRRTGELFF. The CDR3 region has the DNA TGTGCCAGCAGCTTTAGCGGGAGGAGGCGAACCGGGGAGCTGTTTTTT.

CDR3 residues: CASSAEGVTEAFF. CDR3 in DNA: TGTGCCAGCTCAGCGGAGGGAGTCACTGAAGCTTTCTTT. This sequence joins TRBV18 and TRBJ1-1; the D is unclear. The CDR3 is 13 amino acids. V lost 5 bases and J 4 bases, leaving 11 bases between the germline ends. Germline CDR1 reads KGHSH; CDR2 reads LQKENI.

The chain combines TRBV6-2 or TRBV6-3 with TRBJ1-4; D unclear. Trimming took off 5 bases at V and 8 bases at J, with 12 bases between the two ends. This CDR3 comprises 13 residues. Germline values: CDR1 MNHEY, CDR2 SVGEGT. DNA for the CDR3: TGTGCCAGCAGTGCCGGCCTACAGGAAAAACTGTTTTTT. Protein: CASSAGLQEKLFF.

The chain recombines TRBV6-5 with TRBJ2-1; D is perhaps TRBD1 (5 bases). The V gene lost 6 bases and the J gene lost 5 bases, with 17 bases spanning the gap. Per the germline V gene, CDR1 is MNHEY and CDR2 is SVGAGI. The CDR3 consists of 15 residues. The CDR3 sequence is CASSTLGVGDNEQFF. CDR3 DNA sequence: TGTGCCAGCAGCACCCTAGGGGTTGGTGACAATGAGCAGTTCTTC.

The J gene is TRBJ2-3, the V gene TRBV6-5; 8 nucleotides match TRBD2. The J segment lost 5 bases and the V segment lost 5 bases, leaving 9 bases of the junction unmatched. The CDR3 contains 15 residues. Germline CDR1 reads MNHEY; CDR2 reads SVGAGI. The CDR3 nucleotides read TGTGCCAGCAGTCCCCCCGGGGGGGCGGAAGATACGCAGTATTTT. Encoded protein: CASSPPGGAEDTQYF.

The chain combines TRBV14 with TRBJ1-4; no definite D call. The germline V gene has CDR1 SGHDN and CDR2 FVKESK. V lost 1 base to trimming and J lost 0 bases, with 9 bases between them. There are 16 residues in the CDR3. CDR3 residues: CASSQGASATNEKLFF. CDR3 sequence (DNA): TGTGCCAGCAGCCAAGGGGCCTCTGCAACTAATGAAAAACTGTTTTTT.

The sample holds a few counts of this clone. The chain couples TRBV6-5 to TRBJ2-1; D perhaps matches TRBD2 (6 bases). The length of the CDR3 is 15 residues. Trimming removed 5 bases from V and 2 bases from J, with 13 bases in between. Germline V gene lookup returns CDR1 MNHEY and CDR2 SVGAGI. The CDR3 here is CASSKTSTTYNEQFF. CDR3 nucleotides: TGTGCCAGCAGTAAAACTAGCACTACCTACAATGAGCAGTTCTTC.

This CDR3 reads CASSAGTASGNTIYF. The CDR3 DNA is TGCGCCAGCAGCGCCGGGACAGCGTCTGGAAACACCATATATTTT. The J gene is TRBJ1-3, the V gene TRBV5-1, with 7 nucleotides matching TRBD1. The junction had 5 bases not matched to a gene; V was cut back by 4 bases and J by 1 base. Germline V gene data show CDR1 as SGHRS and CDR2 as YFSETQ. The length of the CDR3 is 15 residues.